This entry lists 8 T cell receptor beta chains sequenced from one sample in a study of CD8+ T cells in alopecia areata. The treatment: oral pan-JAK inhibitor, 5-10 mg twice daily. Once RNA had been extracted, it was reverse transcribed into cDNA to act as the sequencing template. TCRdb's copy holds only in-frame clones and misses some; the assay was immunoSEQ multiplex PCR. The repertoire holds some 200,000 clones, less than 45% seen once, with approximately 2.9% in the top ten. The input for sequencing was CD4+ T cells sorted from blood, taken around week 36, from a patient treated with tofacitinib. The receptors were gathered from a human donor with alopecia areata.

This chain joins TRBV30 and TRBJ2-3, with 10 bases fitting TRBD2. The ends lost 3 bases at V and 2 bases at J; junction bases unmatched: 2. Germline assignment: CDR1 GTSNPN and CDR2 SVGIG (reference sequence). The CDR3 is 14 amino acids. The CDR3 nucleotides are TGTGCCTGGAGACTAGCGGGATCCACAGATACGCAGTATTTT. It codes for CAWRLAGSTDTQYF. The full variable domain, rest sourced from reference TRBV30 and TRBJ2-3, is SQTIHQWPATLVQPVGSPLSLECTVEGTSNPNLYWYRQAAGRGLQLLFYSVGIGQISSEVPQNLSASRPQDRQFILSSKKLLLSDSGFYLCAWRLAGSTDTQYFGPGTRLTVL.

The chain combines TRBV29-1 with TRBJ2-7; D is undetermined. V lost 5 bases and J lost 1, with 18 bases in between. The germline V gene encodes CDR1 SQVTM and CDR2 ANQGSEA. This CDR3 has 15 amino acids. This chain's CDR3 is CSVIKMGLGSYEQYF. As DNA, the CDR3 is TGCAGCGTTATAAAGATGGGTTTAGGGTCCTACGAGCAGTACTTC.

V gene TRBV5-1 combines with J gene TRBJ2-7; D is tentatively TRBD1 or TRBD2 (6 bases each). The length of the CDR3 is 15 residues. Trimming took off 4 bases at V and 3 bases at J, with 17 bases between the two ends. Germline V CDR1 and CDR2: SGHRS, YFSETQ. This chain's CDR3 is CASSAAGRGHYEQYF. CDR3 in DNA: TGCGCCAGCAGCGCGGCCGGACGGGGGCACTACGAGCAGTACTTC.

The chain links TRBV5-1 to TRBJ2-6; 9 positions agree with TRBD1. Per germline, CDR1 SGHRS and CDR2 YFSETQ. The CDR3 is 15 amino acids. J was trimmed by 4 bases and V by 4 bases; bases with no gene match: 3. For the CDR3, the DNA is TGCGCCAGCAGCAGGACAGGGGACGGGGCCAACGTCCTGACTTTC. Its protein product is CASSRTGDGANVLTF.

In regard to this clone: The germline gene is not matched at one end of the junction; a read error may be the cause. The chain couples TRBV29-1 to TRBJ2-7, with TRBD1 identical over 11 bases. Germline V gene sequence: CDR1 SQVTM, CDR2 ANQGSEA. The CDR3 contains 17 residues. CDR3 DNA: TGCAGCGCTGAAGGATCCCGGGACAGGGGGTTTGGGTACGAGCAGTACTTC. It codes for CSAEGSRDRGFGYEQYF.

The chain couples TRBV20-1 to TRBJ2-5, with 7 bases that match TRBD1. With 6 bases clipped from V and 5 bases from J, the junction kept 3 bases outside the gene matches. The CDR3 loop spans 11 amino acids. The germline V gene encodes CDR1 DFQATT and CDR2 SNEGSKA (reference sequence). The CDR3 nucleotides are TGCAGTGCGACAGGGTTGGAGACCCAGTACTTC. Translating gives CSATGLETQYF.

The chain uses TRBV11-2 and TRBJ2-7; D call uncertain. V was trimmed by 1 base and J by 2 bases, leaving 9 bases between them. This CDR3 is 14 amino acids long. Germline V lookup: CDR1 SGHAT, CDR2 FQNNGV. CDR3 coding DNA: TGTGCCAGCAGCTTAGCTCCTGGCCCCTACGAGCAGTACTTC. Its translation is CASSLAPGPYEQYF. The variable domain in full, with the rest retrieved from reference TRBV11-2 and TRBJ2-7, is EAGVAQSPRYKIIEKRQSVAFWCNPISGHATLYWYQQILGQGPKLLIQFQNNGVVDDSQLPKDRFSAERLKGVDSTLKIQPAKLEDSAVYLCASSLAPGPYEQYFGPGTRLTVT.

V and J are TRBV9 and TRBJ2-5; the D is unclear. Deletions cut 0 bases from V and 5 bases from J, with 17 bases between. CDR1 and CDR2 from the germline V gene are SGDLS and YYNGEE. The CDR3 spans 16 residues. CDR3 coding DNA: TGTGCCAGCAGCGTAGCTACCGGACCCCCGAGGGAGACCCAGTACTTC. This sequence encodes CASSVATGPPRETQYF.